This is a list of T cell receptor beta chains from one sample in a study of blood T cell repertoires in COVID-19. TCRdb's table, derived via immunoSEQ multiplex PCR, lists solely in-frame clones and lacks some. This table holds 60,000 to 75,000 clones, roughly 88% found once. Sequenced sample: peripheral blood. The receptor set was obtained from a man in his thirties or forties with acute or convalescent COVID-19. CDR3s include the opening cysteine and the closing phenylalanine or tryptophan. D genes are given only for firm matches.

cdr3_aa	v_call	j_call	d_call	cdr3_length
CASSYRGLVNQPQHF	TRBV5-6	TRBJ1-5	-	15
CASSLGVWSGYTF	TRBV12-3/TRBV12-4	TRBJ1-2	-	13
CASSERTGTYGYTF	TRBV9	TRBJ1-2	TRBD1	14
CASSPGLAGGYNEQFF	TRBV4-1	TRBJ2-1	TRBD2	16
CASSQGTSGGRETQYF	TRBV4-1	TRBJ2-5	TRBD2	16
CASSISRGEKLFF	TRBV19	TRBJ1-4	-	13
CASSKQANTEAFF	TRBV25-1	TRBJ1-1	-	13
CASSPGQVNYEQYF	TRBV6-5	TRBJ2-7	TRBD1	14
CATSDFGGQPQHF	TRBV24-1	TRBJ1-5	-	13
CAISEGQAQHF	TRBV10-3	TRBJ1-5	TRBD1	11
CASSPTGGRNSPLHF	TRBV2	TRBJ1-6	TRBD1	15
CASSHRGLGEKLFF	TRBV7-2	TRBJ1-4	TRBD1	14
CASSFVTGDSIEAFF	TRBV5-6	TRBJ1-1	TRBD1	15
CASSFFTGEYDTQYF	TRBV7-8	TRBJ2-3	TRBD1	15
CATSDQGFNYGYTF	TRBV24-1	TRBJ1-2	-	14
CASKSVNAGGNSPLHF	TRBV19	TRBJ1-6	TRBD1	16
CASSLGQNNSPLHF	TRBV5-1	TRBJ1-6	-	14
CASRAGGAGLGYTF	TRBV27	TRBJ1-2	TRBD1	14
CASSVGAQGAGNTIYF	TRBV9	TRBJ1-3	TRBD1	16
CASSEGAYRSGNTIYF	TRBV19	TRBJ1-3	-	16
CASSFRGTGVYGYTF	TRBV7-2	TRBJ1-2	TRBD1	15
CASRSGFSTDTQYF	TRBV6-5	TRBJ2-3	-	14